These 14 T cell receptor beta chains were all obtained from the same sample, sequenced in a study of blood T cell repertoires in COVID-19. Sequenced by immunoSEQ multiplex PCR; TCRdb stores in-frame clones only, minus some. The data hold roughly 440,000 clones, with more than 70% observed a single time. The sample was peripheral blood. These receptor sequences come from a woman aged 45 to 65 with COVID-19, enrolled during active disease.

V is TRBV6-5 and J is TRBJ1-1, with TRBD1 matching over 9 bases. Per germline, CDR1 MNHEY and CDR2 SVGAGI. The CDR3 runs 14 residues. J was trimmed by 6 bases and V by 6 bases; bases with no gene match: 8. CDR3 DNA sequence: TGTGCCAGCAGACTACAGGGGGCGGGAGCTGAAGCTTTCTTT. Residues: CASRLQGAGAEAFF.

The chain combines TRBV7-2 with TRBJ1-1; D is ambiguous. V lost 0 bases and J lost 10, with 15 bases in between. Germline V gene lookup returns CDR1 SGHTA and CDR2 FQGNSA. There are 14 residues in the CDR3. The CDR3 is CASSLARSVMGAFF. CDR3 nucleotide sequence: TGTGCCAGCAGCTTAGCAAGGAGTGTCATGGGAGCTTTCTTT.

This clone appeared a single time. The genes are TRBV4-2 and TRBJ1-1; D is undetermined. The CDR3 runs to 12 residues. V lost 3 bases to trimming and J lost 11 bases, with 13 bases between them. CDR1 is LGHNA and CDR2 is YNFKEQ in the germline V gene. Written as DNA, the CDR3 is TGTGCCAGCAGCCACCCCACGGGGTTGGCTTTCTTT. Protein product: CASSHPTGLAFF.

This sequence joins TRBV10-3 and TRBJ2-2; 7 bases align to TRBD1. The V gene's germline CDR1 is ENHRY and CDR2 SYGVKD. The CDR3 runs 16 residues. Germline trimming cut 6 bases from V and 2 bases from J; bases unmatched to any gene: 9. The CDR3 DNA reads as TGTGCCATCAGCGCAAGAGGACAGGTTAACACCGGGGAGCTGTTTTTT. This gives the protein CAISARGQVNTGELFF.

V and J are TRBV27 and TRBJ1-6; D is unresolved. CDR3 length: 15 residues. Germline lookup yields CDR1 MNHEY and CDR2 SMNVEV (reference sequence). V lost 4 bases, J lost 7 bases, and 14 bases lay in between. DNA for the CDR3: TGTGCCAGCAGTTCTACCGGGGAATTCAATTCACCCCTCCACTTT. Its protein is CASSSTGEFNSPLHF.

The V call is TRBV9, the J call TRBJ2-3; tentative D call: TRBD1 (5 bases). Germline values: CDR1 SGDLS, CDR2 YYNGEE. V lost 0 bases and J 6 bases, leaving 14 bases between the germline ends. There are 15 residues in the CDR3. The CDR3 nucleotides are TGTGCCAGCAGCGTAGGGGGTCCAGGGCCGGATACGCAGTATTTT. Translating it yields CASSVGGPGPDTQYF.

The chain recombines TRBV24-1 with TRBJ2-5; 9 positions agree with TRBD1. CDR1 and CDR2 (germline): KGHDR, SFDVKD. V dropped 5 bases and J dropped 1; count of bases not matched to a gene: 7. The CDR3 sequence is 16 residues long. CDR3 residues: CATSAGTGGFQETQYF. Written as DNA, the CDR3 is TGTGCCACCAGTGCTGGTACAGGGGGCTTCCAAGAGACCCAGTACTTC.

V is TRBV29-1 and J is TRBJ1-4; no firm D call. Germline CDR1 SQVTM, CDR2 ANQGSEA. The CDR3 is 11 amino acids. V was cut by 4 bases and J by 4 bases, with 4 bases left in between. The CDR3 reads CSVGVNEKLFF. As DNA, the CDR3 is TGCAGCGTTGGCGTTAATGAAAAACTGTTTTTT.

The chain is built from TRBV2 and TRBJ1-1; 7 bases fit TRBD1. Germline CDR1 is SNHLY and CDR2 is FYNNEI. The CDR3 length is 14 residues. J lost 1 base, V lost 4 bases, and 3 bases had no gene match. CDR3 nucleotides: TGTGCCAGCAGTGTCCGGGACAGGAACACTGAAGCTTTCTTT. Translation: CASSVRDRNTEAFF.

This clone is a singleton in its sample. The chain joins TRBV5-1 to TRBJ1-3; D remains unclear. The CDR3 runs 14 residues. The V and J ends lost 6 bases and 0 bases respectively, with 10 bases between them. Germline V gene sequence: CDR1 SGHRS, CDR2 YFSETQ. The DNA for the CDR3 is TGCGCCAGCACCCGGGAGAGCTCTGGAAACACCATATATTTT. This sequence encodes CASTRESSGNTIYF. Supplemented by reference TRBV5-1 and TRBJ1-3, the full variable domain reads KAGVTQTPRYLIKTRGQQVTLSCSPISGHRSVSWYQQTPGQGLQFLFEYFSETQRNKGNFPGRFSGRQFSNSRSEMNVSTLELGDSALYLCASTRESSGNTIYFGEGSWLTVV.

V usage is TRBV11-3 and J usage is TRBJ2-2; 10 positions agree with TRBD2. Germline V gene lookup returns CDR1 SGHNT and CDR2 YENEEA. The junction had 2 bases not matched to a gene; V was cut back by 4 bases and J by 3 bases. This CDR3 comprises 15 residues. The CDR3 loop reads CASSSLAGDTGELFF. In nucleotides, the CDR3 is TGTGCCAGCAGCTCCCTAGCGGGGGACACCGGGGAGCTGTTTTTT.

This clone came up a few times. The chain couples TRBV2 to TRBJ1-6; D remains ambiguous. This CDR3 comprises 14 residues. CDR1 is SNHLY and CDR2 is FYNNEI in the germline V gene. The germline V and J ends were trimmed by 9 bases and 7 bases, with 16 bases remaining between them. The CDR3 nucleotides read TGTGCCAGTAATGTCATAAGAGGGAATTCACCCCTCCACTTT. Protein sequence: CASNVIRGNSPLHF.

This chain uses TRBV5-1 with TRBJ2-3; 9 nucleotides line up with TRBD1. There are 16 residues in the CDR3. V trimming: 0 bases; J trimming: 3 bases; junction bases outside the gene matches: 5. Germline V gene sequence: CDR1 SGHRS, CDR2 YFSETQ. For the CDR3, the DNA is TGCGCCAGCAGCTTGGAGGGGACAGGGACGACAGATACGCAGTATTTT. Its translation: CASSLEGTGTTDTQYF. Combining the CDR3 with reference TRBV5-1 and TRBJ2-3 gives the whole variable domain KAGVTQTPRYLIKTRGQQVTLSCSPISGHRSVSWYQQTPGQGLQFLFEYFSETQRNKGNFPGRFSGRQFSNSRSEMNVSTLELGDSALYLCASSLEGTGTTDTQYFGPGTRLTVL.

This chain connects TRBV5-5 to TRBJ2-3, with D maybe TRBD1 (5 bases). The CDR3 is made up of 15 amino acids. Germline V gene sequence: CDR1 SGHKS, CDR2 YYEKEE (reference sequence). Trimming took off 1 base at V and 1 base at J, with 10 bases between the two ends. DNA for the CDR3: TGTGCCAGCAGCTTGTCTGGGGCAGGCACAGATACGCAGTATTTT. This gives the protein CASSLSGAGTDTQYF.